Below, 8 T cell receptor beta chains from the same sample are listed, as sequenced in a study of cytomegalovirus exposure and HLA in healthy donors. Primers for the PCR totalled 60 Vbeta and 13 Jbeta. Clones were read by immunoSEQ multiplex PCR, and TCRdb kept only the in-frame ones, dropping some. The sample comprises approximately 170,000 clones, 70% to 80% of which are singletons, and approximately 2.4% rests with the top ten. Specimen: PBMCs. Receptors originate from a woman aged 45-59 years in good health and CMV-seronegative.

This sequence joins TRBV19 and TRBJ1-5, with 9 bases fitting TRBD1. The CDR3 runs 15 residues. Germline CDR1 and CDR2: LNHDA and SQIVND (reference sequence). Losses at the gene ends were 0 bases for V and 6 bases for J; bases not matched to a gene: 3. The CDR3, as DNA: TGTGCCAGTAGTATAGAGGGGACAGGGTTTCAGCCCCAGCATTTT. This encodes CASSIEGTGFQPQHF.

This chain connects TRBV5-1 to TRBJ2-5; possible D gene TRBD2, 5 bases. Germline V gives CDR1 SGHRS, CDR2 YFSETQ. This CDR3 has 15 residues. Trimming pared 5 bases from V and 2 bases from J, leaving 16 bases between. DNA of the CDR3: TGCGCCAGCAGGCGGGCTAGCAGAAATCAAGAGACCCAGTACTTC. Its translation: CASRRASRNQETQYF.

The rearrangement joins TRBV30 to TRBJ1-3, with 7 positions matching TRBD1. J gave up 0 bases and V 0 bases, and 5 bases lay outside the gene matches. In germline, CDR1 is GTSNPN, CDR2 SVGIG (reference sequence). The CDR3 has 16 residues. CDR3 DNA: TGTGCCTGGAGTGTTGGGACAGAACCCTCTGGAAACACCATATATTTT. Translation gives CAWSVGTEPSGNTIYF.

The sample holds a few counts of this clone. The rearrangement links TRBV28 to TRBJ2-1, with 7 bases fitting TRBD2. The CDR3 sequence is 16 residues long. Losses at the gene ends were 7 bases for V and 5 bases for J; bases not matched to a gene: 14. The germline V gene has CDR1 MDHEN and CDR2 SYDVKM. The DNA for the CDR3 is TGTGCCAGCACCATTGGGGAGGGCGGCCGGAACAATGAGCAGTTCTTC. Its translation is CASTIGEGGRNNEQFF. The full variable domain, its missing parts supplied by reference TRBV28 and TRBJ2-1, is DVKVTQSSRYLVKRTGEKVFLECVQDMDHENMFWYRQDPGLGLRLIYFSYDVKMKEKGDIPEGYSVSREKKERFSLILESASTNQTSMYLCASTIGEGGRNNEQFFGPGTRLTVL.

This chain links TRBV11-2 with TRBJ2-2; maybe TRBD1 (6 bases). This CDR3 contains 16 residues. V was clipped by 7 bases and J by 3 bases, with 18 bases between them. Germline V CDR1 and CDR2: SGHAT, FQNNGV. CDR3 protein: CASTSPEAGDTGELFF. In DNA, the CDR3 is TGTGCCAGCACCTCACCGGAGGCAGGGGACACCGGGGAGCTGTTTTTT.

This chain uses TRBV30 with TRBJ2-3; TRBD2 agrees at 10 bases. CDR3 length equals 18 residues. Trimming cost V 4 bases and J 7 bases; bases outside gene matches: 20. From germline, CDR1 is GTSNPN and CDR2 SVGIG (reference sequence). The chain's CDR3 is CAWKSTTFQAGGQNTQYF. The CDR3 nucleotides read TGTGCCTGGAAGTCTACTACCTTCCAAGCGGGGGGGCAAAATACGCAGTATTTT.

The chain employs TRBV19 and TRBJ2-3, with a possible D match to TRBD1 (5 bases). V was clipped by 7 bases and J by 5 bases, with 19 bases between them. The germline V gene encodes CDR1 LNHDA and CDR2 SQIVND (reference sequence). This CDR3 contains 15 residues. The CDR3 DNA follows: TGTGCCAGTACCCTCCGTGGGGCAGCTAGAGATACGCAGTATTTT. It translates to CASTLRGAARDTQYF.

The rearrangement uses TRBV11-2 and TRBJ1-1, with D hard to call. The CDR3 extends over 16 amino acids. Germline loops: CDR1 SGHAT, CDR2 FQNNGV. Trimming took off 0 bases at V and 0 bases at J, with 11 bases between the two ends. Here the CDR3 DNA reads TGTGCCAGCAGCTTAGAGGGCAGCCACATGAACACTGAAGCTTTCTTT. Translated: CASSLEGSHMNTEAFF.